The table lists the clone carrying this T cell receptor (beta chain) with a count of one. Per germline, CDR1 SNHLY and CDR2 FYNNEI. The CDR3 sequence is 15 residues long. The V gene end was trimmed by 6 bases and the J gene end by 6 bases; junction bases not matched to a gene: 11. Sequencing was performed with immunoSEQ multiplex PCR; in TCRdb, only in-frame clones are kept and a portion is missing. In the table there are 45,000 to 65,000 clones, less than 85% of which are singletons. Exclusion of a patient followed from autoimmune disease history or systemic immunosuppression. These data come from a study of OX40 agonist ivuxolimab in advanced cancers.

Specimen: CD4+ or CD8+ T cells sorted from blood, collected in a trial of the OX40 agonist ivuxolimab. This TCR derives from an adult with an advanced solid tumor such as melanoma, head and neck, liver or kidney cancer. The chain combines TRBV2 with TRBJ2-3, with TRBD1 identical over 8 bases. The CDR3 sequence: CASSQGAGMGDTQYF. CDR3 coding DNA: TGTGCCAGCAGCCAGGGGGCGGGAATGGGGGATACGCAGTATTTT.